The subject of this entry is one T cell receptor beta chain. This entry is derived from a study of blood T cell repertoires in COVID-19. Across the study: Sites across the United States, Italy and Spain contributed samples from acute and convalescent COVID-19.

Original methodology: Nucleated cell number was recorded as an estimate derived from reference gene primer amplification. Produced via immunoSEQ multiplex PCR; TCRdb's table is partial and in-frame only. V and J calls and clone size are as listed in that table; D and trimming were resolved from the DNA. This table has under 250,000 clones, around 85% appearing once. Germline V gives CDR1 LNHDA, CDR2 SQIVND (reference sequence). Trimming left V 5 bases short and J 2 bases short, with 12 bases between. The CDR3 extends over 14 amino acids. The material sequenced was peripheral blood. V gene TRBV19 combines with J gene TRBJ2-5, with TRBD2 as a possible D gene (5 bases). This TCR came from a woman of 80 years or more with acute or convalescent COVID-19. The CDR3 loop is CASSLELGQETQYF. Here the CDR3 DNA reads TGTGCCAGTAGTCTTGAACTAGGACAAGAGACCCAGTACTTC.